The clone carrying this T cell receptor (beta chain) was counted once. The data stem from a study of control samples from healthy donors and cancer patients. Sequencing used immunoSEQ multiplex PCR; TCRdb keeps in-frame clones, though not all of them. The table shows about 100,000 clones, with more than 75% occurring only once. This TCR was recovered from a woman aged 45-60 years in good health. Sequenced input: blood.

In DNA form, the CDR3 reads TGCGCCAGCAGCATGACAGGCCGGGAAAAACTGTTTTTT. Protein: CASSMTGREKLFF. V gene TRBV5-1 combines with J gene TRBJ1-4, with D perhaps TRBD1 (6 bases). This CDR3 has 13 residues. Per germline, CDR1 SGHRS and CDR2 YFSETQ. V was shortened by 4 bases and J by 8 bases, with 12 bases between the two germline ends.